This T cell receptor (beta chain) stems from a study of T cell changes during pregnancy in multiple sclerosis. Using immunoSEQ multiplex PCR, the repertoire was profiled, and TCRdb retains in-frame clones only, with some absent. The sample has tens of thousands of clones, just over 90% seen once. This clone was detected only once. The CDR3 extends over 14 amino acids. Germline CDR1 reads SEHNR; CDR2 reads FQNEAQ (reference sequence). V lost 5 bases and J lost 6, with 15 bases in between. The sequencing used peripheral blood, collected before pregnancy. The chain couples TRBV7-9 to TRBJ2-3; maybe TRBD1 (6 bases). The source is a female donor with multiple sclerosis, enrolled in a pregnancy study. CDR3 coding DNA: TGTGCCAGCAGCCAAGACAGGTCCAGTGATACGCAGTATTTT. It specifies CASSQDRSSDTQYF.